Shown below are 5 T cell receptor beta chains from a single sample sequenced in a study of cytomegalovirus exposure and HLA in healthy donors. TCRdb's copy holds only in-frame clones and misses some; the assay was immunoSEQ multiplex PCR. The profile shows under 250,000 clones, around nine tenths of them singletons. Input material: PBMCs. All receptors derive from a man in his late teens or twenties in good health and CMV-seronegative.

The chain is built from TRBV28 and TRBJ1-1; TRBD1 is a possible D gene (6 bases). Germline loops: CDR1 MDHEN, CDR2 SYDVKM. Trimming took 2 bases from V and 3 from J, leaving 19 bases between them. This CDR3 region has 17 residues. This chain's CDR3 is CASSLMGGALGYTEAFF. In DNA, the CDR3 is TGTGCCAGCAGTTTAATGGGGGGGGCACTTGGATACACTGAAGCTTTCTTT.

The rearrangement joins TRBV7-2 to TRBJ1-5; possibly TRBD1 for D (5 bases). Germline CDR1 is SGHTA and CDR2 is FQGNSA. The ends were cut back, 7 bases at V and 0 bases at J, with 16 bases in the middle. This CDR3 has 16 residues. The CDR3 loop is CASTTGHINSNQPQHF. The DNA of the CDR3 is TGTGCCAGCACCACTGGACACATCAATAGCAATCAGCCCCAGCATTTT. The variable domain in full, with the rest retrieved from reference TRBV7-2 and TRBJ1-5, is GAGVSQSPSNKVTEKGKDVELRCDPISGHTALYWYRQSLGQGLEFLIYFQGNSAPDKSGLPSDRFSAERTGGSVSTLTIQRTQQEDSAVYLCASTTGHINSNQPQHFGDGTRLSIL.

The chain links TRBV4-3 to TRBJ2-7; TRBD2 matches 9 bases. The CDR3 has 16 residues. Trimming took 0 bases from V and 7 from J; bases not matched to a gene: 10. Per germline, CDR1 LGHNA and CDR2 YSLEER. The CDR3 protein is CASSQEGVAGAWEQYF. CDR3 sequence (DNA): TGCGCCAGCAGCCAAGAGGGGGTAGCGGGAGCGTGGGAGCAGTACTTC.

The chain combines TRBV27 with TRBJ2-7, with 8 bases fitting TRBD2. V lost 2 bases, J lost 5 bases, and 2 bases stayed unmatched. This CDR3 spans 13 amino acids. Germline V gives CDR1 MNHEY, CDR2 SMNVEV (reference sequence). The CDR3 region is CASSLAGGHEQYF. As DNA, the CDR3 is TGTGCCAGCAGTTTAGCGGGAGGTCACGAGCAGTACTTC.

CDR3 residues: CASSQEAGYGQPQHF. The CDR3 DNA is TGCGCCAGCAGCCAAGAGGCAGGGTATGGTCAGCCCCAGCATTTT. This rearrangement joins TRBV4-3 to TRBJ1-5; a weak D match, TRBD1 (5 bases). V was trimmed by 0 bases and J by 6 bases, leaving 12 bases between them. The germline CDR1 and CDR2 sequences are LGHNA and YSLEER. The CDR3 contains 15 residues.